Presented here are 23 T cell receptor beta chains from one specimen sequenced in a study of OX40 agonist ivuxolimab in advanced cancers. Clones were read by immunoSEQ multiplex PCR, and TCRdb kept only the in-frame ones, dropping some. The sample lists roughly 80,000 clones, about 86% occurring once. Sequences were derived from CD4+ or CD8+ T cells sorted from blood, sampled in a trial of the OX40 agonist ivuxolimab. The origin of the receptors is an adult with an advanced solid tumor such as melanoma, head and neck, liver or kidney cancer.

The genes are TRBV11-2 and TRBJ2-7, with D perhaps assigned TRBD1 or TRBD2 (5 bases each). The CDR3 loop spans 16 amino acids. Looked up from germline, CDR1 is SGHAT and CDR2 is FQNNGV. V was trimmed by 0 bases and J by 2 bases, leaving 14 bases between them. CDR3 region: CASSLDLGRGPYEQYF. The DNA for the CDR3 is TGTGCCAGCAGCTTAGATCTGGGAAGGGGACCCTACGAGCAGTACTTC. The whole variable domain, remainder taken from reference TRBV11-2 and TRBJ2-7, is EAGVAQSPRYKIIEKRQSVAFWCNPISGHATLYWYQQILGQGPKLLIQFQNNGVVDDSQLPKDRFSAERLKGVDSTLKIQPAKLEDSAVYLCASSLDLGRGPYEQYFGPGTRLTVT.

The chain carries TRBV27 and TRBJ1-2; 12 bases are shared with TRBD1. V lost 5 bases and J lost 8; bases outside the gene matches: 6. The CDR3 extends over 14 amino acids. Germline CDR1 reads MNHEY; CDR2 reads SMNVEV (reference sequence). The CDR3 loop reads CASSLGTGGRGYTF. The CDR3 DNA reads as TGTGCCAGCAGTCTGGGGACAGGGGGCCGCGGCTACACCTTC.

This chain joins TRBV5-1 and TRBJ1-3; 7 nucleotides line up with TRBD1. Unmatched junction bases numbered 5, after V lost 4 bases and J lost 4 bases. The CDR3 spans 14 residues. Germline V gene lookup returns CDR1 SGHRS and CDR2 YFSETQ. CDR3 in DNA: TGCGCCAGCAGCGTCCTACAGGGGGGAAACACCATATATTTT. Its translation: CASSVLQGGNTIYF.

The V gene is TRBV18, the J gene TRBJ2-6; D unclear. V lost 2 bases, J lost 0 bases, and 8 bases lay in between. CDR3 length: 16 residues. Per germline, CDR1 KGHSH and CDR2 LQKENI. CDR3 region: CASSPGPSSGANVLTF. The CDR3, as DNA: TGTGCCAGCTCACCAGGGCCTAGCTCTGGGGCCAACGTCCTGACTTTC.

The chain joins TRBV7-2 to TRBJ1-5; D gene uncertain. Germline V gene lookup returns CDR1 SGHTA and CDR2 FQGNSA. V lost 4 bases, J lost 6 bases, and 7 bases lay in between. The CDR3 extends over 12 amino acids. CDR3 DNA: TGTGCCAGCAGCTCCCATGGTCAGCCCCAGCATTTT. Its protein product is CASSSHGQPQHF.

The V call is TRBV7-6, the J call TRBJ2-3; D ambiguous. Germline V lookup: CDR1 SGHVS, CDR2 FNYEAQ. V was shortened by 6 bases and J by 0 bases, with 7 bases between the two germline ends. The CDR3 runs 13 residues. The CDR3: CASRSASTDTQYF. In DNA form, the CDR3 reads TGTGCCAGCAGATCAGCTAGCACAGATACGCAGTATTTT.

The V call is TRBV7-2, the J call TRBJ1-1, with no clear D. V was trimmed by 5 bases and J by 1 base, leaving 11 bases between them. Per germline, CDR1 SGHTA and CDR2 FQGNSA. CDR3 size: 14 residues. Written as DNA, the CDR3 is TGTGCCAGCAGCAATGGGATTTCGAACACTGAAGCTTTCTTT. Its protein is CASSNGISNTEAFF.

The V call is TRBV4-2, the J call TRBJ2-2; 11 bases fit TRBD2. The ends lost 4 bases at V and 8 bases at J; junction bases unmatched: 12. CDR1 is LGHNA, CDR2 YNFKEQ, per germline. This CDR3 has 17 amino acids. The CDR3 is CASSLRGSGGAPGELFF. The CDR3 nucleotides read TGTGCCAGCAGCCTCAGAGGTAGCGGGGGGGCTCCTGGGGAGCTGTTTTTT.

This chain links TRBV7-8 with TRBJ2-1; the match to TRBD2 covers 8 bases. The CDR3 length is 16 residues. CDR1 and CDR2 (germline): SGHVS, FQNEAQ. Unmatched junction bases numbered 10, after V lost 2 bases and J lost 7 bases. CDR3 bases: TGTGCCAGCAGCTTAATCGGGGGGGGCATTGGGAATGAGCAGTTCTTC. Translated, it gives CASSLIGGGIGNEQFF. Together with reference TRBV7-8 and TRBJ2-1, the CDR3 gives the full variable domain: GAGVSQSPRYKVAKRGQDVALRCDPISGHVSLFWYQQALGQGPEFLTYFQNEAQLDKSGLPSDRFFAERPEGSVSTLKIQRTQQEDSAVYLCASSLIGGGIGNEQFFGPGTRLTVL.

V usage is TRBV6-4 and J usage is TRBJ2-2; D uncertain. V lost 10 bases, J lost 4 bases, and 10 bases lay in between. The CDR3 extends over 12 amino acids. Germline-derived CDR1 and CDR2 are MRHNA and SNTAGT. The CDR3: CATRSFTGELFF. Written as DNA, the CDR3 is TGTGCCACCCGATCCTTCACCGGGGAGCTGTTTTTT.

The chain combines TRBV2 with TRBJ2-5; TRBD2 matches 9 bases. With 7 bases clipped from V and 5 bases from J, the junction kept 8 bases outside the gene matches. The CDR3 length is 14 residues. Per germline, CDR1 SNHLY and CDR2 FYNNEI. The CDR3 loop is CASNERGAGETQYF. The CDR3 region has the DNA TGTGCCAGCAACGAGCGGGGGGCCGGTGAGACCCAGTACTTC.

The chain combines TRBV5-4 with TRBJ1-6; the D gene is possibly TRBD1 (6 bases). CDR1 is SGHNT and CDR2 is YYREEE in the germline V gene (reference sequence). Trimming pared 0 bases from V and 10 bases from J, leaving 14 bases between. The CDR3 extends over 15 amino acids. The CDR3 DNA sequence: TGTGCCAGCAGCTTGGGTCCAGGGGACAAATCACCCCTCCACTTT. It specifies CASSLGPGDKSPLHF.

The DNA for the CDR3 is TGCGCCAGCAGCTTTAGCGGGGGATCCACAGATACGCAGTATTTT. This gives the protein CASSFSGGSTDTQYF. V is TRBV5-1 and J is TRBJ2-3; 9 nucleotides match TRBD2. Looked up from germline, CDR1 is SGHRS and CDR2 is YFSETQ. V lost 2 bases to trimming and J lost 2 bases; unmatched junction nucleotides: 3. The CDR3 has 15 amino acids.

This chain joins TRBV28 and TRBJ1-5; D unresolved. CDR1 and CDR2 from the germline V gene are MDHEN and SYDVKM. The germline V and J ends were trimmed by 3 bases and 5 bases, with 14 bases remaining between them. The CDR3 runs to 15 residues. The CDR3 DNA sequence: TGTGCCAGCAGTTTTTCGGTCAGGACCTATCAGCCCCAGCATTTT. Protein sequence: CASSFSVRTYQPQHF.

The V and J genes are TRBV19 and TRBJ1-1, with D tentatively TRBD1 (5 bases). Germline V gives CDR1 LNHDA, CDR2 SQIVND (reference sequence). The CDR3 has 15 residues. The germline V and J ends were trimmed by 8 bases and 3 bases, with 19 bases remaining between them. Here the CDR3 reads CASSISPRADTEAFF. CDR3 DNA sequence: TGTGCCAGTTCAATTTCACCCAGGGCGGACACTGAAGCTTTCTTT.

This CDR3 reads CASGLEKLFF. CDR3 nucleotides: TGTGCCAGCGGACTAGAAAAACTGTTTTTT. The J gene is TRBJ1-4, the V gene TRBV6-1; D ambiguous. V was pared by 8 bases and J by 8 bases, with 6 bases between. The CDR3 consists of 10 residues. The germline V gene encodes CDR1 MNHNS and CDR2 SASEGT.

The rearrangement links TRBV19 to TRBJ2-3, with 10 nucleotides matching TRBD2. CDR3 size: 16 residues. The ends lost 5 bases at V and 3 bases at J; junction bases unmatched: 8. The V gene's germline CDR1 is LNHDA and CDR2 SQIVND (reference sequence). The CDR3 DNA follows: TGTGCCAGTAGTCCTCTAGCGGGGGAGGTGACAGATACGCAGTATTTT. Amino acid sequence: CASSPLAGEVTDTQYF.

The chain couples TRBV6-6 to TRBJ1-1; the D is unclear. Germline V lookup: CDR1 MNHNY, CDR2 SVGAGI (reference sequence). V shed 6 bases and J shed 4 bases, with 6 bases lying between them. The CDR3 length is 11 residues. This CDR3 is CASSFSTEAFF. The DNA for the CDR3 is TGTGCCAGCAGCTTCAGCACTGAAGCTTTCTTT.

The CDR3 DNA follows: TGTGCCAGCAGCACTCAGGGGGCGGGAGTAAACATTCAGTACTTC. Encoded protein: CASSTQGAGVNIQYF. V usage is TRBV7-3 and J usage is TRBJ2-4; perhaps TRBD1 as D (8 bases). This CDR3 is built from 15 residues. Germline lookup yields CDR1 SGHTA and CDR2 FQGTGA. V was shortened by 5 bases and J by 6 bases, with 17 bases between the two germline ends.

V gene TRBV11-2 combines with J gene TRBJ2-3; 11 bases agree with TRBD2. This CDR3 region has 17 residues. V dropped 5 bases and J dropped 5; count of bases not matched to a gene: 12. In germline, CDR1 is SGHAT, CDR2 FQNNGV. Here the CDR3 DNA reads TGTGCCAGCAGCAAAGGTTACATAGCGGGGGGGCTAGATACGCAGTATTTT. Translating gives CASSKGYIAGGLDTQYF.

This rearrangement joins TRBV19 to TRBJ1-1; D not certain. The V gene lost 3 bases and the J gene lost 2 bases, with 10 bases spanning the gap. CDR1 is LNHDA and CDR2 is SQIVND in the germline V gene (reference sequence). CDR3 length: 14 residues. The CDR3 bases are TGTGCCAGTAGTATGGTGGAGAGAAACACTGAAGCTTTCTTT. Encoded protein: CASSMVERNTEAFF.

This clone was counted a few times. This rearrangement joins TRBV9 to TRBJ2-5, with 11 bases fitting TRBD2. Unmatched junction bases numbered 10, after V lost 4 bases and J lost 5 bases. Germline values: CDR1 SGDLS, CDR2 YYNGEE. The CDR3 length is 16 residues. This chain's CDR3 is CASSPGLAGGYETQYF. DNA for the CDR3: TGTGCCAGCAGCCCGGGCTTAGCGGGGGGGTATGAGACCCAGTACTTC.

This chain links TRBV10-3 with TRBJ1-1, with TRBD1 matching 11 bases. With V trimmed by 7 bases and J by 4 bases, 5 bases remained unmatched. This CDR3 is 14 amino acids long. Germline CDR1 and CDR2: ENHRY and SYGVKD. The CDR3 nucleotides are TGTGCCATCACCCGGACAGGGGGCGGCACTGAAGCTTTCTTT. It encodes CAITRTGGGTEAFF.